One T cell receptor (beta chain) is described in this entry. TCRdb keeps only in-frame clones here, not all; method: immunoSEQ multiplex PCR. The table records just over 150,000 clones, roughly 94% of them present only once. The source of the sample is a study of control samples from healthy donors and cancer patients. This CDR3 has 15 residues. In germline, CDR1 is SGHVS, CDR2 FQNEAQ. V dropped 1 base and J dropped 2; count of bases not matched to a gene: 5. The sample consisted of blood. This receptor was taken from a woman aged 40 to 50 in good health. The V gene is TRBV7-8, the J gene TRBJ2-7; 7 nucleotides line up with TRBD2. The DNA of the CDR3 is TGTGCCAGCAGCTTAGAACGGGGGGTGCCCTACGAGCAGTACTTC. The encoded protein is CASSLERGVPYEQYF.